This TCR delta chain appears in the sequencing data of a study of Vδ1+ human thymocytes. General study findings and limits: The authors advised highly purified populations and single-cell validation. In the thymus, TRG and TRD repertoires looked highly polyclonal with Gaussian CDR3 lengths. Donors shared many TRG clonotypes but few TRD clonotypes. Thymic delta-chain repertoires held roughly 18% Vdelta2 sequences and few Vdelta3, despite high sort purity.

Germline CDR1 TSWWSYY, CDR2 QGS. Trimming shortened V by 1 base and J by 1 base, and 28 bases separated the two germline ends. This CDR3 spans 21 amino acids. After alphabeta T cell depletion, CD3+ Vdelta1+ Vdelta2- thymocytes were sorted. This clone was counted a few times. Its antigen is not identified. RNA was extracted from the cells and then reverse transcribed. The CDR3 regions were amplified by multiplex PCR from V-gene primers to a constant-region primer. TCRdb processed the multiplex PCR reads again with the CATT caller. The sample holds under 85,000 delta-chain clones; 30% to 40% are singletons and the top ten take approximately 0.3%.

Sequenced input: Vdelta1+ gamma-delta thymocytes from the thymus. Subset: FACS-sorted CD3+ TCRalphabeta- TCRVdelta1+ TCRVdelta2- thymocytes. This clonotype was sampled from a boy under two years old who had congenital heart surgery. This chain uses TRDV1 with TRDJ1, with D possibly TRDD3 on 5 matching bases. The chain's CDR3 is CALGEQYLRLTRGGCTDKLIF. For the CDR3, the DNA is TGTGCTCTTGGGGAACAGTACCTGCGTCTTACCAGGGGGGGTTGCACCGATAAACTCATCTTT.